This T cell receptor beta chain was recovered during a study of T cells in Graves' hyperthyroidism and ophthalmopathy. CDR3 length equals 14 residues. V was shortened by 3 bases and J by 2 bases, with 11 bases between the two germline ends. Findings and limits, study-wide: Model output signaled ophthalmopathy a median around 5.9 months ahead of onset.

Individuals with ophthalmopathy presented a Clinical Activity Score of at least 3, a NOSPECS grade of at least 4 and a duration under 3 months. Uncontrolled infection, other autoimmune disease, pregnancy and lactation each barred patients from inclusion. The diagnoses drew upon clinical symptoms, serum thyroxine and TRAb, thyroid ultrasound and orbital computed tomography. There were TCR beta CDR3 regions amplified from RNA transcripts. HTBI primers were used for first-round RT-PCR of the TCR CDR3. TCRdb fed the multiplex PCR reads into MiXCR, producing one record per CDR3 protein. The data contain around 610,000 distinct CDR3 sequences, over 12% of them singletons. This clonotype was counted many times. Its target is unknown.

Sequencing was done on a sample of blood. This receptor was identified in a woman aged 40 to 50 with Graves' ophthalmopathy. This chain joins TRBV12-3 or TRBV12-4 and TRBJ2-7; D gene uncertain. CDR3 residues: CASSFDRATYEQYF. Written as DNA, the CDR3 is TGTGCCAGCAGTTTCGACCGGGCGACCTACGAGCAGTACTTC.